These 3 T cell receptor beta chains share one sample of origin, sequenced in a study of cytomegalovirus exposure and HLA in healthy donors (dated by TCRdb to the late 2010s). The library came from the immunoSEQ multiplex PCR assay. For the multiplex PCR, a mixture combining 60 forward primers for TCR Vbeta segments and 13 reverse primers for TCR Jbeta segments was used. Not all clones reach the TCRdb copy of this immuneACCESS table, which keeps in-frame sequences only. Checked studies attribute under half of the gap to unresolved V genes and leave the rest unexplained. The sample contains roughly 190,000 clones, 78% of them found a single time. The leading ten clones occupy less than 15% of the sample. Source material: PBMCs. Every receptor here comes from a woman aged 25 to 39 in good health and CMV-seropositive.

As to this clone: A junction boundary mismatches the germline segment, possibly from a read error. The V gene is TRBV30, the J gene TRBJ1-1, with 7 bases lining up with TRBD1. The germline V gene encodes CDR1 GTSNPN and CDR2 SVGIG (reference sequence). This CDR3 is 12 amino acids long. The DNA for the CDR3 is TGTGCCTGGAGTGTACAGGGGCAGACCGAATCATTT. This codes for CAWSVQGQTESF. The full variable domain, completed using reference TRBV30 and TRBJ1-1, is SQTIHQWPATLVQPVGSPLSLECTVEGTSNPNLYWYRQAAGRGLQLLFYSVGIGQISSEVPQNLSASRPQDRQFILSSKKLLLSDSGFYLCAWSVQGQTESFGQGTRLTVV.

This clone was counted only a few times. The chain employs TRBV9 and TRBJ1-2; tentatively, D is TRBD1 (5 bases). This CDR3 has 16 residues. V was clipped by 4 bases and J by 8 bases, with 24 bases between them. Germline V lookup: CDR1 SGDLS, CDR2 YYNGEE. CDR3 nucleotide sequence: TGTGCCAGCAGCCTGATTCCGGACATCTCCGACCGGGGCTACACCTTC. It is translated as CASSLIPDISDRGYTF.

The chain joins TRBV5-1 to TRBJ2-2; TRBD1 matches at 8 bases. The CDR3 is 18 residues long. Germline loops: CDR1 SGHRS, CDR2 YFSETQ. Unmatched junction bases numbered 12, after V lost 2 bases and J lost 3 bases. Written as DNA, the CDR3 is TGCGCCAGCAGCTTCCTTTCCAGGGGGCTTAGGGACACCGGGGAGCTGTTTTTT. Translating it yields CASSFLSRGLRDTGELFF.